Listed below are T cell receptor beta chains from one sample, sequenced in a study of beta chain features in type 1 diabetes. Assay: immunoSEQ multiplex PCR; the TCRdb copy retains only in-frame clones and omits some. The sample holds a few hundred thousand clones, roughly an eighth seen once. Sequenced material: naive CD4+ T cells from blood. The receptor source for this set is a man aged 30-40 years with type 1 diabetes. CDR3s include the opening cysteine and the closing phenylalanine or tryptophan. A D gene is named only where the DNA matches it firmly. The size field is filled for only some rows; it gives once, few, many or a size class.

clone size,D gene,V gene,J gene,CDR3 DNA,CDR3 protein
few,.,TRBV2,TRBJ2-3,TGTGCCAGCAGTGAAGCCCGGGGTACGCAGTATTTT,CASSEARGTQYF
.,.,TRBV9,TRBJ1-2,TGTGCCAGCAGCGTAGCTAGCATATTCGGTACAGCTAATCGCTACACCTTC,CASSVASIFGTANRYTF
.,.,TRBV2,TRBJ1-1,TGTGCCAGCAGTGATGAAGCGAACACTGAAGCTTTCTTT,CASSDEANTEAFF
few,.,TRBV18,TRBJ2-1,TGTGCCAGCTCACCGGGCGCAGGCCTATACAATGAGCAGTTCTTC,CASSPGAGLYNEQFF
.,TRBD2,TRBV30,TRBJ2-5,TGTGCCTGGACTTCAATGGGACTAGCGGGATCAGAGACCCAGTACTTC,CAWTSMGLAGSETQYF
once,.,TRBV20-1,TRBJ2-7,TGCAGTGCTTCTACGGGTGAGCAGTACTTC,CSASTGEQYF
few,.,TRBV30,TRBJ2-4,TGTGCCTGGAGTCTACAAAACATTCAGTACTTC,CAWSLQNIQYF
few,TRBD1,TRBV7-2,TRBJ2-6,TGTGCCACCCAGCTAGGGGGCTCTGCTGGGGCCAACGTCCTGACTTTC,CATQLGGSAGANVLTF
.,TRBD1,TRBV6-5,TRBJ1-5,TGTGCCAGCAGTTCGGACAGGACAATTCTTAATCAGCCCCAGCATTTT,CASSSDRTILNQPQHF
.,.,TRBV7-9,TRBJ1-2,TGTGCCAGCAGCTTAGGGGAGAGCTATGGCTACACCTTC,CASSLGESYGYTF
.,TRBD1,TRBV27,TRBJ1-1,TGTGCCAGCAGTTCGACAGGGCGACATTCCTTCTTT,CASSSTGRHSFF
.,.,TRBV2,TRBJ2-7,TGTGCCAGCACCCCCGCGGGGCATCGAGAGCAGTACTTC,CASTPAGHREQYF
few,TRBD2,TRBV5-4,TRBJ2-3,TGTGCCAGCAGCACCGCCGGACTAGCGGAGGAACGCACAGATACGCAGTATTTT,CASSTAGLAEERTDTQYF
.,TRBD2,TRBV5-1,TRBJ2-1,TGCGCCAGCAGCTTGGCCGAGGGAGGGCCATACAATGAGCAGTTCTTC,CASSLAEGGPYNEQFF
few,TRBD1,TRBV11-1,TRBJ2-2,TGTGCCAGCAGCTTAGCCCGAGGACAGGGGATGACCGGGGAGCTGTTTTTT,CASSLARGQGMTGELFF
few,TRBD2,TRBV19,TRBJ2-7,TGTGCCAGTAGTATCGCTGGCGGGAGTGGGTCCTACGAGCAGTACTTC,CASSIAGGSGSYEQYF
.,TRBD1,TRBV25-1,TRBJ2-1,TGTGCCAGCAGTGAATCCCTCGGCAGGGGGCGATTCAATGAGCAGTTCTTC,CASSESLGRGRFNEQFF